These 15 T cell receptor beta chains were sequenced from one sample in a study of early T cells in non-severe SARS-CoV-2 infection. MiXCR, run by TCRdb on the 5' RACE reads, gives a single entry per CDR3 protein. Of around 93,000 distinct CDR3 sequences in the sample, approximately 12% were seen once. The sample here was whole blood, taken at baseline. Receptors were obtained from an adult who was a healthcare worker with PCR-confirmed SARS-CoV-2 infection or an uninfected control (not recorded which).

This clonotype has a count of ten or more. This chain connects TRBV7-6 to TRBJ2-3; 9 bases fit TRBD2. Trimming took 1 base from V and 0 from J; bases not matched to a gene: 5. The CDR3 is 17 residues long. CDR1 SGHVS and CDR2 FNYEAQ come from the germline V gene. Here the CDR3 reads CASSLVIAGASTDTQYF. The CDR3, as DNA: TGTGCCAGCAGCTTAGTGATAGCGGGAGCCAGCACAGATACGCAGTATTTT.

The chain joins TRBV7-9 to TRBJ1-6; no clear D. The V gene lost 2 bases and the J gene lost 4 bases, with 9 bases spanning the gap. Germline V gene data show CDR1 as SEHNR and CDR2 as FQNEAQ (reference sequence). CDR3 size: 15 residues. The CDR3: CASSLRAAYNSPLHF. The CDR3 DNA is TGTGCCAGCAGCTTAAGGGCAGCTTATAATTCACCCCTCCACTTT.

The sample holds a few counts of this clonotype. V and J are TRBV7-9 and TRBJ2-5; 10 nucleotides match TRBD2. The length of the CDR3 is 14 residues. Germline trimming cut 4 bases from V and 5 bases from J; bases unmatched to any gene: 4. CDR1 and CDR2 (germline): SEHNR, FQNEAQ (reference sequence). The CDR3 DNA sequence: TGTGCCAGCAGCTATGGTAGCGGGAGGGAGACCCAGTACTTC. Amino acids: CASSYGSGRETQYF. Drawing the rest from reference TRBV7-9 and TRBJ2-5, the complete variable domain is DTGVSQNPRHKITKRGQNVTFRCDPISEHNRLYWYRQTLGQGPEFLTYFQNEAQLEKSRLLSDRFSAERPKGSFSTLEIQRTEQGDSAMYLCASSYGSGRETQYFGPGTRLLVL.

This clonotype was detected only a few times. This chain links TRBV9 with TRBJ1-1; D is perhaps TRBD1 (6 bases). The germline V and J ends were trimmed by 0 bases and 6 bases, with 9 bases remaining between them. CDR1 and CDR2 from the germline V gene are SGDLS and YYNGEE. The CDR3 contains 13 residues. CDR3 nucleotides: TGTGCCAGCAGCGTAGAGGGGGGCCCTGAAGCTTTCTTT. Its protein is CASSVEGGPEAFF.

This chain connects TRBV11-2 to TRBJ2-7; D gene unclear. The CDR3 sequence is 15 residues long. Germline loops: CDR1 SGHAT, CDR2 FQNNGV. V was clipped by 7 bases and J by 2 bases, with 18 bases between them. CDR3 DNA sequence: TGTGCCAGCACCCAGCTCACAGACACAACCTACGAGCAGTACTTC. It is translated as CASTQLTDTTYEQYF.

This clonotype was seen repeatedly, ten times or more. This chain joins TRBV7-6 and TRBJ1-1; perhaps TRBD1 as D (5 bases). V was cut by 6 bases and J by 0 bases, with 17 bases left in between. The CDR3 totals 16 residues. Germline loops: CDR1 SGHVS, CDR2 FNYEAQ. CDR3 in DNA: TGTGCCAGCAGTTATCCACCGGGGCCAATGAACACTGAAGCTTTCTTT. This gives the protein CASSYPPGPMNTEAFF. The variable domain in full, with the rest retrieved from reference TRBV7-6 and TRBJ1-1, is GAGVSQSPRYKVTKRGQDVALRCDPISGHVSLYWYRQALGQGPEFLTYFNYEAQQDKSGLPNDRFSAERPEGSISTLTIQRTEQRDSAMYRCASSYPPGPMNTEAFFGQGTRLTVV.

At least ten counts were recorded for this clonotype. V usage is TRBV29-1 and J usage is TRBJ2-1; D gene uncertain. The germline V gene has CDR1 SQVTM and CDR2 ANQGSEA. Trimming removed 7 bases at V and 9 bases at J, with 7 bases between. The CDR3 runs 9 residues. The CDR3 bases are TGCAGCGCCGGCCTTGAGCAGTTCTTC. Amino acid sequence: CSAGLEQFF.

This sequence joins TRBV3-1 and TRBJ2-1; possible D gene TRBD2, 6 bases. Germline V gene lookup returns CDR1 LGHDT and CDR2 YNNKEL (reference sequence). V lost 3 bases and J 3 bases, leaving 12 bases between the germline ends. The CDR3 covers 15 residues. CDR3 coding DNA: TGTGCCAGCAGCCAGGCGGGACCAGTCTACAATGAGCAGTTCTTC. Translated: CASSQAGPVYNEQFF.

The chain joins TRBV5-1 to TRBJ2-5; TRBD1 is a possible D gene (6 bases). The germline V and J ends were trimmed by 3 bases and 4 bases, with 7 bases remaining between them. The CDR3 sequence is 12 residues long. Germline-derived CDR1 and CDR2 are SGHRS and YFSETQ. The CDR3 reads CASSSTGETQYF. CDR3 DNA sequence: TGCGCCAGCAGCTCGACAGGAGAGACCCAGTACTTC. Looking up the rest from reference TRBV5-1 and TRBJ2-5 gives the full variable domain: KAGVTQTPRYLIKTRGQQVTLSCSPISGHRSVSWYQQTPGQGLQFLFEYFSETQRNKGNFPGRFSGRQFSNSRSEMNVSTLELGDSALYLCASSSTGETQYFGPGTRLLVL.

This clonotype appeared a few times. The V and J genes are TRBV7-2 and TRBJ2-1; 7 bases agree with TRBD1. The V segment lost 2 bases and the J segment 3 bases; nucleotides outside the gene matches: 7. From germline, CDR1 is SGHTA and CDR2 FQGNSA. The CDR3 covers 16 residues. CDR3 bases: TGTGCCAGCAGCTTATTCAGGACAGGTCTCTACAATGAGCAGTTCTTC. Translated: CASSLFRTGLYNEQFF.

This clonotype turned up a few times. CDR3 coding DNA: TGTGCCTGGAGCGGGCTAGCGGGAGAAGGATCCGGGGAGCTGTTTTTT. Its translation: CAWSGLAGEGSGELFF. The chain has TRBV30 and TRBJ2-2; 10 bases are shared with TRBD2. CDR3 size: 16 residues. The trim removed 3 bases at V and 6 bases at J, leaving 10 bases unmatched. Looked up from germline, CDR1 is GTSNPN and CDR2 is SVGIG (reference sequence).

This clonotype was detected only a few times. The chain joins TRBV24-1 to TRBJ1-1; D may be TRBD1 (5 bases). The CDR3 consists of 15 residues. The ends were cut back, 4 bases at V and 7 bases at J, with 18 bases in the middle. Germline-derived CDR1 and CDR2 are KGHDR and SFDVKD. Here the CDR3 reads CATSDRHSGQNEAFF. The CDR3 bases are TGTGCCACCAGTGACCGACATTCGGGGCAAAATGAAGCTTTCTTT.

In its sample, this clonotype was seen a few times. This chain joins TRBV28 and TRBJ1-5; D perhaps matches TRBD1 (6 bases). The CDR3 covers 15 residues. V gave up 2 bases and J gave up 6 bases, with 14 bases separating them. Germline V gene data show CDR1 as MDHEN and CDR2 as SYDVKM. The CDR3 nucleotides are TGTGCCAGCAGTTTAGTCAGGGGAGGGCTTCAGCCCCAGCATTTT. It is translated as CASSLVRGGLQPQHF.

This rearrangement joins TRBV12-3 or TRBV12-4 to TRBJ2-1; D is undetermined. The CDR3 runs to 14 residues. V dropped 2 bases and J dropped 10 bases, with 15 bases sitting between them. The CDR3: CASSLRRRAGEQFF. The CDR3 coding sequence is TGTGCCAGCAGTTTAAGGCGTAGAGCTGGAGAGCAGTTCTTC.

This clonotype has at least ten counts. The rearrangement uses TRBV7-2 and TRBJ2-1; the match to TRBD2 covers 16 bases. The V gene end was trimmed by 6 bases and the J gene end by 9 bases; junction bases not matched to a gene: 11. Germline V gives CDR1 SGHTA, CDR2 FQGNSA. The CDR3 is 17 residues long. CDR3 nucleotide sequence: TGTGCCAGCAGACCCCCGGGACTAGCGGGAGGGCCTGGTGAGCAGTTCTTC. This codes for CASRPPGLAGGPGEQFF. The full variable domain, in which reference TRBV7-2 and TRBJ2-1 provide the parts outside the CDR3, is GAGVSQSPSNKVTEKGKDVELRCDPISGHTALYWYRQSLGQGLEFLIYFQGNSAPDKSGLPSDRFSAERTGGSVSTLTIQRTQQEDSAVYLCASRPPGLAGGPGEQFFGPGTRLTVL.